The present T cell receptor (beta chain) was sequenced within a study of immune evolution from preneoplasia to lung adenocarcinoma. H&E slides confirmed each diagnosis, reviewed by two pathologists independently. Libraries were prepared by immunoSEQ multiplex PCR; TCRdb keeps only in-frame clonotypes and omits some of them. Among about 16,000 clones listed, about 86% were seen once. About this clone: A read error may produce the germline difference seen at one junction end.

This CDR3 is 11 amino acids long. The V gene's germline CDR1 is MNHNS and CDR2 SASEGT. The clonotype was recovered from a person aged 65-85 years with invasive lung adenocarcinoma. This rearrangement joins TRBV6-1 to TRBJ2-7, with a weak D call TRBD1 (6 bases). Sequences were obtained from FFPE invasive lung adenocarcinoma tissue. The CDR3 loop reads CASSEVGAQSF. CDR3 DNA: TGTGCCAGCAGTGAAGTGGGGGCTCAGTCCTTC.